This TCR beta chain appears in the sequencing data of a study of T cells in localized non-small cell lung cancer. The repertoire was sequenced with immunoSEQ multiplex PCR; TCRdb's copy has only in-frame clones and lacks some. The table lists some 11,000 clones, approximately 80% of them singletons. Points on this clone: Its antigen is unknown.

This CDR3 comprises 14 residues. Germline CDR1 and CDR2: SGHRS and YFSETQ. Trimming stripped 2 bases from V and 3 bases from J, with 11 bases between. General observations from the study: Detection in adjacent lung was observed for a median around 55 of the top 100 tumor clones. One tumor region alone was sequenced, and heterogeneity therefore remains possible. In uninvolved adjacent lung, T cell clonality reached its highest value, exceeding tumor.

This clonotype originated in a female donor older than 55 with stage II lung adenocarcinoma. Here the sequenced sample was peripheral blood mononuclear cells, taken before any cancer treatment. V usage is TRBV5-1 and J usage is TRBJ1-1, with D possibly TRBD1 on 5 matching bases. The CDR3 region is CASSLNRPDTEAFF. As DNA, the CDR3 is TGCGCCAGCAGCTTAAACAGGCCTGACACTGAAGCTTTCTTT. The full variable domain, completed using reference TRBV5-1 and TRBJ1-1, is KAGVTQTPRYLIKTRGQQVTLSCSPISGHRSVSWYQQTPGQGLQFLFEYFSETQRNKGNFPGRFSGRQFSNSRSEMNVSTLELGDSALYLCASSLNRPDTEAFFGQGTRLTVV.